This section outlines one T cell receptor beta chain sequence together with its context. V trimming: 3 bases; J trimming: 3 bases; junction bases outside the gene matches: 7. CDR3 size: 16 residues. The V gene's germline CDR1 is SEHNR and CDR2 FQNEAQ (reference sequence). The data were obtained in a study of blood T cell repertoires in COVID-19. The overall study: PBMCs, B-cell-depleted T cells, or T cells were the source of the cDNA or gDNA that made up the material.

The authors' processing: Reference gene primer amplification yielded estimated nucleated cell counts. Assay: immunoSEQ multiplex PCR; the TCRdb copy retains only in-frame clones and omits some. D and trimming come from the DNA, and the V and J calls and clone size come from that table. This sample has 200,000 or so clones, with 81% found just once. One Seattle source followed patients from active infection through their disease course. Specimen: peripheral blood. The receptor was derived from an elderly woman with COVID-19, enrolled during active disease. This chain connects TRBV7-9 to TRBJ2-2; 7 bases map to TRBD2. The CDR3 spells CASSFWAAGYTGELFF. The DNA for the CDR3 is TGTGCCAGCAGCTTCTGGGCAGCGGGGTACACCGGGGAGCTGTTTTTT.